This T cell receptor (beta chain) was captured in a study of blood T cell repertoires in COVID-19. Study details: The study drew acute and convalescent COVID-19 samples from the United States, Italy and Spain. From T cells, B-cell-depleted T cells, or PBMCs came the material, which was cDNA or gDNA.

Original methodology: Quantification of nucleated cells was approximated via reference gene primer amplification. The repertoire was sequenced with immunoSEQ multiplex PCR; TCRdb's copy has only in-frame clones and lacks some. V and J calls and clone size are copied from that table; D and trimming were computed from the DNA. The sample lists around 200,000 clones, about 86% occurring once. The CDR3 has 14 residues. Germline V gives CDR1 LNHDA, CDR2 SQIVND (reference sequence). V gave up 5 bases and J gave up 0 bases, with 10 bases separating them. The chain uses TRBV19 and TRBJ1-1, with unresolved D. Sequencing used peripheral blood. The receptor was isolated from a man aged 50-59 years with active or convalescent COVID-19. CDR3 sequence (DNA): TGTGCCAGTAGTCAACCCACAATGAACACTGAAGCTTTCTTT. It codes for CASSQPTMNTEAFF. Using reference TRBV19 and TRBJ1-1 for the parts outside the CDR3, the full variable domain is DGGITQSPKYLFRKEGQNVTLSCEQNLNHDAMYWYRQDPGQGLRLIYYSQIVNDFQKGDIAEGYSVSREKKESFPLTVTSAQKNPTAFYLCASSQPTMNTEAFFGQGTRLTVV.